The next 24 T cell receptor beta chains were all read from a single sample in a study of T cells in women clearing cervical HPV infection (dated by TCRdb to between 2017 and 2018). The library was produced with the immunoSEQ multiplex PCR assay. TCRdb's version of the immuneACCESS table is confined to in-frame rearrangements and falls short of the full clone set. An unresolved V gene accounts for under half of the shortfall where checked; the remainder is of unknown origin. This sample's records show 28,000 or so clones. The top ten clones comprise around 8% of the sample. The specimen was blood buffy coat. The source is a woman aged 18 to 75 with a cervical HPV16 infection that either progressed to CIN3+ or cleared (not recorded which).

Note on this clone: The CDR3 end lies 3 residues beyond the end of the read and is filled in from the germline J gene. The chain links TRBV19 to TRBJ1-1; possibly TRBD1 for D (6 bases). This CDR3 has 13 residues. Germline-derived CDR1 and CDR2 are LNHDA and SQIVND (reference sequence). CDR3 DNA, as far as it was read: TGTGCCAGTAGAGCAGGGTGGACAGATACG. It specifies CASRAGWTDT. The full-length CDR3 reads as CASRAGWTDTAFF.

Regarding this clone: A junction end diverges from the germline sequence, so it may reflect a read error. With the read ending 3 residues before the CDR3 end, the germline J gene is used to fill in that end. This chain uses TRBV18 with TRBJ2-1; 8 bases are a match to TRBD2. Germline CDR1 and CDR2: KGHSH and LQKENI. This CDR3 contains 14 residues. CDR3 loop: CARSTTGRDNEQFF. The covered CDR3 bases are TGTGCCCGCTCGACTACCGGGAGGGACAATGAG.

A word on this clone: The DNA ends 3 residues before the CDR3 does, and the rest of the CDR3 is filled in from the germline J gene. The rearrangement uses TRBV20-1 and TRBJ1-3; D may be TRBD1 (6 bases). The CDR3 is 15 residues long. Germline V gene sequence: CDR1 DFQATT, CDR2 SNEGSKA (reference sequence). The CDR3 is CSATYRAGRTGEIYF. Incomplete CDR3 DNA: TGCAGTGCTACGTACAGGGCGGGCCGGACCGGGGAG.

A remark on this clone: The read ends 3 residues shy of where the CDR3 ends; the end is completed using the germline J gene. This chain uses TRBV10-2 with TRBJ1-2, with 9 bases that match TRBD1. The CDR3 covers 13 residues. Germline-derived CDR1 and CDR2 are WSHSY and SAAADI. The CDR3 is CASSGRQGDGYTF. The part of the CDR3 DNA that was read is TGCGCCAGCAGTGGCCGACAGGGGGACGGC.

A note on this clone: The CDR3 is cut off 3 residues early in the read; its end comes from the germline J gene. The rearrangement joins TRBV5-1 to TRBJ1-1; D possibly corresponds to TRBD1 (5 bases). The V gene's germline CDR1 is SGHRS and CDR2 YFSETQ. The CDR3 has 13 residues. CDR3 DNA (partial): TGCGCCAGCAGCTTGGATAGTGGGGCGGGG. Translation: CASSLDSGAG. The whole CDR3 sequence reads CASSLDSGAGAFF.

Turning to this clone: The DNA ends 3 residues before the CDR3 does, and the rest of the CDR3 is filled in from the germline J gene. V and J are TRBV5-4 and TRBJ1-2; a possible D gene is TRBD1 (5 bases). Looked up from germline, CDR1 is SGHNT and CDR2 is YYREEE (reference sequence). The CDR3 has 14 residues. The V and J ends lost 6 bases and 4 bases respectively, with 16 bases between them. The sequenced part of the CDR3 DNA is TGTGCCAGCAACGACTGGAGGGGTTTCTATGGC. Its protein product is CASNDWRGFYG. The entire CDR3 reads CASNDWRGFYGYTF.

On this clone: The read ends 3 residues early relative to the CDR3; the germline J gene fills the gap. The V and J genes are TRBV14 and TRBJ2-4; 12 bases are shared with TRBD2. The CDR3 extends over 18 amino acids. Germline V lookup: CDR1 SGHDN, CDR2 FVKESK. V was clipped by 5 bases and J by 3 bases; unmatched bases: 11. The CDR3 DNA, read in part, is TGTGCCAGCAGCTCGCGGACTAGCGGGGATAGCGTCAAAAACATT. Its translation: CASSSRTSGDSVKNI. The full CDR3 is CASSSRTSGDSVKNIQYF.

As regards this clone: Coverage ceases 3 residues before the CDR3 finishes, and the germline J gene fills in the end. This chain uses TRBV18 with TRBJ1-2; D may be TRBD1 (5 bases). The CDR3 runs 15 residues. V gave up 3 bases and J gave up 1 base, with 12 bases separating them. In germline, CDR1 is KGHSH, CDR2 LQKENI. The CDR3 bases that were read are TGTGCCAGCTCACCGGTCAGGGATCTTAACTATGGC. Protein product: CASSPVRDLNYG. The full CDR3 reads CASSPVRDLNYGYTF.

The sequenced CDR3 bases are TGTGCCAGCTCACCGGGACTTACCACCTACGAG. Protein product: CASSPGLTTYE. From start to end, the CDR3 is CASSPGLTTYEQYF. The J gene is TRBJ2-7, the V gene TRBV18; tentative D call: TRBD2 (6 bases). The missing CDR3 end, 3 residues past where the read stops, is filled in from the germline J gene. The germline CDR1 and CDR2 sequences are KGHSH and LQKENI. The ends were cut back, 3 bases at V and 2 bases at J, with 11 bases in the middle. The length of the CDR3 is 14 residues.

In regard to this clone: The CDR3 is cut off 3 residues early in the read; its end comes from the germline J gene. The rearrangement links TRBV19 to TRBJ1-4; D unclear. The ends were cut back, 9 bases at V and 7 bases at J, with 9 bases in the middle. Germline-derived CDR1 and CDR2 are LNHDA and SQIVND (reference sequence). This CDR3 contains 11 residues. This CDR3 reads CASRAGEKLFF. Partial CDR3 DNA: TGTGCCAGCCGGGCGGGTGAAAAA.

As for this clone: The sequenced fragment ends 3 residues before the CDR3 boundary, so the rest is inferred from the germline J gene. The rearrangement joins TRBV7-2 to TRBJ2-3, with a possible D match to TRBD2 (6 bases). Germline V gives CDR1 SGHTA, CDR2 FQGNSA. Trimming took off 4 bases at V and 8 bases at J, with 13 bases between the two ends. The CDR3 is 13 amino acids. This CDR3 is CASSSWTTATQYF. CDR3 DNA, as far as it was read: TGTGCCAGCAGCTCCTGGACTACGGCTACG.

Frequency places this clone as large. The read stops 3 residues short of the end of the CDR3; the missing end is completed from the germline J gene. The chain recombines TRBV5-6 with TRBJ1-2, with unresolved D. In germline, CDR1 is SGHDT, CDR2 YYEEEE. The CDR3 length is 12 residues. V lost 1 base, J lost 6 bases, and 7 bases lay in between. The CDR3 bases that were read are TGTGCCAGCAGCTTGAGGGTCGATGGC. Translating gives CASSLRVDG. The whole CDR3 protein is CASSLRVDGYTF. The whole variable domain, remainder taken from reference TRBV5-6 and TRBJ1-2, is DAGVTQSPTHLIKTRGQQVTLRCSPKSGHDTVSWYQQALGQGPQFIFQYYEEEERQRGNFPDRFSGHQFPNYSSELNVNALLLGDSALYLCASSLRVDGYTFGSGTRLTVV.

Regarding this clone: The read halts 3 residues ahead of the CDR3 end, with the missing end drawn from the germline J gene. V gene TRBV30 combines with J gene TRBJ2-2; 7 bases align to TRBD1. From germline, CDR1 is GTSNPN and CDR2 SVGIG (reference sequence). This CDR3 has 15 residues. CDR3 bases read: TGTGCCTGGAAGAGATCGGGACAGCCTAATGAAAAG. Translated: CAWKRSGQPNEK. The whole CDR3 sequence reads CAWKRSGQPNEKLFF.

A word on this clone: The CDR3 is cut off 3 residues early in the read; its end comes from the germline J gene. V is TRBV7-9 and J is TRBJ1-2; 9 nucleotides align to TRBD1. Germline values: CDR1 SEHNR, CDR2 FQNEAQ (reference sequence). The CDR3 runs 15 residues. The sequenced CDR3 bases are TGTGCCAGCAGCTTATCGACAGGGGGGAACTACGAC. Amino acids: CASSLSTGGNYD. The whole CDR3 reads CASSLSTGGNYDYTF.

As regards this clone: The CDR3 end falls 3 residues outside the read, so it is completed with the germline J gene. This chain links TRBV5-1 with TRBJ2-1; 11 bases align to TRBD2. Germline V CDR1 and CDR2: SGHRS, YFSETQ. The CDR3 has 20 amino acids. Losses at the gene ends were 4 bases for V and 4 bases for J; bases not matched to a gene: 19. CDR3 residues: CASSPRSLASGGSIYNEQFF. CDR3 DNA, as far as it was read: TGCGCCAGCAGCCCGCGATCCTTGGCTAGCGGGGGGTCCATTTACAATGAG. Drawing the rest from reference TRBV5-1 and TRBJ2-1, the complete variable domain is KAGVTQTPRYLIKTRGQQVTLSCSPISGHRSVSWYQQTPGQGLQFLFEYFSETQRNKGNFPGRFSGRQFSNSRSEMNVSTLELGDSALYLCASSPRSLASGGSIYNEQFFGPGTRLTVL.

Remarks on this clone: The read gets to within 3 residues of the CDR3 end, and the germline J gene fills in the rest. V usage is TRBV2 and J usage is TRBJ1-4; TRBD1 is a possible D gene (6 bases). The V end lost 7 bases, the J end lost 3 bases, and 15 bases lay between the germline ends. CDR1 is SNHLY and CDR2 is FYNNEI in the germline V gene. This CDR3 comprises 15 residues. CDR3 bases read: TGTGCCAGCATTTCCACAGGGAGGCCTAATGAAAAA. It translates to CASISTGRPNEK. The whole CDR3 reads CASISTGRPNEKLFF.

As concerns this clone: The read halts 3 residues ahead of the CDR3 end, with the missing end drawn from the germline J gene. Other nucleotide sequences in the sample specify the same CDR3. The chain links TRBV5-1 to TRBJ1-3; TRBD1 matches 7 bases. Germline V gene sequence: CDR1 SGHRS, CDR2 YFSETQ. This CDR3 contains 16 residues. V lost 4 bases and J lost 2; bases outside the gene matches: 9. The part of the CDR3 DNA that was read is TGCGCCAGCAGCGAACTCGACAGGGCGCCTGGAAACACC. Residues: CASSELDRAPGNT. The whole CDR3 region reads CASSELDRAPGNTIYF.

Details on this clone: The read stops 3 residues short of the end of the CDR3; the missing end is completed from the germline J gene. The rearrangement uses TRBV19 and TRBJ2-2; perhaps TRBD2 as D (7 bases). The CDR3 totals 17 residues. Germline CDR1 is LNHDA and CDR2 is SQIVND (reference sequence). The ends were cut back, 8 bases at V and 3 bases at J, with 22 bases in the middle. The sequenced part of the CDR3 DNA is TGTGCCAGTCACCGTTATGCGGGGGCAGGGGACACCGGGGAG. It yields the protein CASHRYAGAGDTGE. The complete CDR3 protein is CASHRYAGAGDTGELFF.

In regard to this clone: One junction end disagrees with the germline gene, perhaps due to a read error. From the germline J gene comes the end of the CDR3, since the read stops 3 residues before it. Other nucleotide sequences in the sample specify the same CDR3. This chain links TRBV19 with TRBJ1-3; weak D call: TRBD1 (5 bases). CDR1 and CDR2 (germline): LNHDA, SQIVND (reference sequence). This CDR3 is built from 16 residues. CDR3 bases read: TGTGCCAGTAGTAGGAAAAGGGGATTTTCTGGAAACACT. It codes for CASSRKRGFSGNT. The whole CDR3 is CASSRKRGFSGNTIYF.

Note on this clone: The read ends 3 residues shy of where the CDR3 ends; the end is completed using the germline J gene. V and J are TRBV7-6 and TRBJ2-7; D unresolved. CDR1 and CDR2 (germline): SGHVS, FNYEAQ. Trimming pared 5 bases from V and 1 base from J, leaving 12 bases between. CDR3 length: 14 amino acids. The sequenced part of the CDR3 DNA is TGTGCCAGCAGCCTCGAAGCGAGTTCCTACGAG. Translating it yields CASSLEASSYE. The entire CDR3 is CASSLEASSYEQYF. Complete variable domain (other parts from reference TRBV7-6 and TRBJ2-7): GAGVSQSPRYKVTKRGQDVALRCDPISGHVSLYWYRQALGQGPEFLTYFNYEAQQDKSGLPNDRFSAERPEGSISTLTIQRTEQRDSAMYRCASSLEASSYEQYFGPGTRLTVT.

The covered CDR3 bases are TGTGCCAGCAGCACCCTAGGGACAGCGAACACTGAA. It is translated as CASSTLGTANTE. The CDR3 as a whole reads CASSTLGTANTEAFF. J is TRBJ1-1 and V is TRBV7-3, with 7 bases identical to TRBD1. The CDR3 goes on 3 residues after the read ends, and that part is filled in from the germline J gene. The CDR3 runs 15 residues. CDR1 and CDR2 from the germline V gene are SGHTA and FQGTGA. The V and J ends lost 5 bases and 1 base, in that order; junction bases with no gene match: 7.

Partial CDR3 DNA: TGTGCCAGCAGCTTGGGGCAGAGGGCCCAATATGGC. Translation: CASSLGQRAQYG. The CDR3 as a whole reads CASSLGQRAQYGYTF. The V gene is TRBV5-5, the J gene TRBJ1-2, with D hard to call. The read finishes 3 residues shy of the CDR3 end, and the germline J gene is used to complete it. This CDR3 has 15 residues. V lost 0 bases and J lost 5, with 14 bases in between. CDR1 is SGHKS and CDR2 is YYEKEE in the germline V gene (reference sequence).

About this clone itself: The read is 3 residues too short to cover the CDR3 end, so that end is filled in from the germline J gene. The chain carries TRBV6-1 and TRBJ2-1; TRBD1 matches at 10 bases. The CDR3 runs 15 residues. Germline V gene sequence: CDR1 MNHNS, CDR2 SASEGT. V trimming: 4 bases; J trimming: 8 bases; junction bases outside the gene matches: 8. This CDR3 is CASSARDRGSDEQFF. The sequenced part of the CDR3 DNA is TGTGCCAGCAGTGCCCGGGACAGGGGATCAGATGAG.

Details on this clone: Read data end 3 residues before the CDR3 end; the end is taken from the germline J gene. Other DNA sequences within the sample encode an identical CDR3. This sequence joins TRBV2 and TRBJ2-1; 11 nucleotides line up with TRBD1. This CDR3 has 15 residues. The V segment lost 7 bases and the J segment 5 bases; nucleotides outside the gene matches: 7. Germline CDR1 and CDR2: SNHLY and FYNNEI. Incomplete CDR3 DNA: TGTGCCAGCAAACCAAGGACAGGGGGCCACAATGAG. Translated, it gives CASKPRTGGHNE. The complete CDR3 reads CASKPRTGGHNEQFF.